Listed here are 5 T cell receptor beta chains from one sample, sequenced in a study of T cell changes during pregnancy in multiple sclerosis. Assay: immunoSEQ multiplex PCR; the TCRdb copy retains only in-frame clones and omits some. The table includes approximately 130,000 clones, roughly 97% detected once. The specimen comprised peripheral blood, sampled after pregnancy. The source of these receptors is a female donor with multiple sclerosis, enrolled in a pregnancy study.

This clone has just one count. The chain combines TRBV5-6 with TRBJ2-3, with 7 bases aligning to TRBD1. The CDR3 spans 15 residues. Germline V gene lookup returns CDR1 SGHDT and CDR2 YYEEEE. With V trimmed by 4 bases and J by 7 bases, 12 bases remained unmatched. The CDR3 here is CASSPTPTGTNTQYF. CDR3 nucleotides: TGTGCCAGCAGCCCAACCCCGACAGGGACAAATACGCAGTATTTT.

In DNA form, the CDR3 reads TGTGCCTGGAGTTCGGACAGGGCTTACGAGCAGTACTTC. Translating it yields CAWSSDRAYEQYF. J is TRBJ2-7 and V is TRBV30, with 8 bases matching TRBD1. This CDR3 has 13 residues. Per the germline V gene, CDR1 is GTSNPN and CDR2 is SVGIG (reference sequence). V gave up 2 bases and J gave up 4 bases; unmatched junction bases: 4.

V gene TRBV4-2 combines with J gene TRBJ1-2; possible D gene TRBD1, 5 bases. Trimming took off 1 base at V and 3 bases at J, with 6 bases between the two ends. Germline V gene lookup returns CDR1 LGHNA and CDR2 YNFKEQ. This CDR3 region has 13 residues. CDR3 residues: CASSQGGDYGYTF. As DNA, the CDR3 is TGTGCCAGCAGCCAAGGGGGGGACTATGGCTACACCTTC.

The chain is built from TRBV27 and TRBJ2-3, with D possibly matching TRBD1 (6 bases). CDR1 and CDR2 (germline): MNHEY, SMNVEV (reference sequence). The CDR3 has 16 residues. V lost 2 bases and J 2 bases, leaving 14 bases between the germline ends. This chain's CDR3 is CASSLGPQGVTDTQYF. The CDR3 region has the DNA TGTGCCAGCAGTTTAGGACCACAGGGCGTCACAGATACGCAGTATTTT.

DNA of the CDR3: TGTGCCAGCACCCCCCTAAATGAGCAGTTCTTC. Its protein product is CASTPLNEQFF. The V call is TRBV7-9, the J call TRBJ2-1; D unresolved. The CDR3 is 11 residues long. Per the germline V gene, CDR1 is SEHNR and CDR2 is FQNEAQ (reference sequence). V lost 7 bases and J 7 bases, leaving 8 bases between the germline ends.